Below are 23 T cell receptor beta chains sequenced from a single sample in a study of blood T cell repertoires in COVID-19. Measured with immunoSEQ multiplex PCR; TCRdb has only the in-frame clones, and not every one. The sample carries 25,000 to 30,000 clones, approximately 76% recorded once. Input material: peripheral blood. All receptors come from a man aged 65-85 years with acute or convalescent COVID-19.

This chain uses TRBV6-5 with TRBJ2-7; TRBD1 agrees at 10 bases. CDR1 is MNHEY and CDR2 is SVGAGI in the germline V gene. After removal of 6 bases from V and 10 bases from J, the junction contained 12 bases not matched to a gene. The CDR3 loop spans 14 amino acids. The chain's CDR3 is CASSHGGQGTPQYF. The CDR3, as DNA: TGTGCCAGCAGCCACGGGGGACAGGGGACCCCTCAGTACTTC.

V and J are TRBV7-9 and TRBJ2-7; 8 bases map to TRBD1. CDR1 is SEHNR, CDR2 FQNEAQ, per germline (reference sequence). The CDR3 length is 16 residues. The ends lost 4 bases at V and 2 bases at J; junction bases unmatched: 10. The DNA of the CDR3 is TGTGCCAGCAGCTCCTACAGGGGGGACAAGACCTACGAGCAGTACTTC. Its translation: CASSSYRGDKTYEQYF. The full variable domain, completed using reference TRBV7-9 and TRBJ2-7, is DTGVSQNPRHKITKRGQNVTFRCDPISEHNRLYWYRQTLGQGPEFLTYFQNEAQLEKSRLLSDRFSAERPKGSFSTLEIQRTEQGDSAMYLCASSSYRGDKTYEQYFGPGTRLTVT.

The table lists this clone with a few counts. V is TRBV18 and J is TRBJ1-5, with 8 bases aligning to TRBD1. CDR1 is KGHSH and CDR2 is LQKENI in the germline V gene. V shed 0 bases, J shed 0 bases, and the junction held 13 bases outside the gene matches. The CDR3 sequence is 20 residues long. CDR3: CASSPPLETGVVPSNQPQHF. The CDR3 nucleotides read TGTGCCAGCTCACCACCCTTAGAGACAGGGGTCGTCCCTAGCAATCAGCCCCAGCATTTT.

The gene calls are TRBV28 and TRBJ1-4; D unresolved. The germline V and J ends were trimmed by 2 bases and 10 bases, with 8 bases remaining between them. The germline V gene encodes CDR1 MDHEN and CDR2 SYDVKM. The CDR3 has 12 residues. In nucleotides, the CDR3 is TGTGCCAGCAGTTTAACGCTCGGAAAACTGTTTTTT. Translating it yields CASSLTLGKLFF.

This chain links TRBV28 with TRBJ1-5, with 8 nucleotides matching TRBD1. The J segment lost 4 bases and the V segment lost 6 bases, leaving 11 bases of the junction unmatched. CDR1 is MDHEN and CDR2 is SYDVKM in the germline V gene. This CDR3 has 16 residues. The CDR3 region has the DNA TGTGCCAGCAGATTCACACAGGGGGTATGGAATCAGCCCCAGCATTTT. It yields the protein CASRFTQGVWNQPQHF.

The chain links TRBV10-3 to TRBJ2-7; D perhaps matches TRBD1 (6 bases). CDR3 size: 11 residues. The germline CDR1 and CDR2 sequences are ENHRY and SYGVKD. The V end was cut by 10 bases, the J end by 3 bases, with 10 bases between. CDR3 DNA sequence: TGTGCCACCGGACAGAGCTACGAGCAGTACTTC. This gives the protein CATGQSYEQYF.

The chain joins TRBV4-3 to TRBJ1-6; D remains unclear. V dropped 4 bases and J dropped 5 bases, with 12 bases sitting between them. The length of the CDR3 is 15 residues. Germline CDR1 and CDR2: LGHNA and YSLEER. Here the CDR3 reads CASSPEARNNSPLHF. The CDR3 DNA sequence: TGCGCCAGCAGCCCCGAGGCCCGTAATAATTCACCCCTCCACTTT.

The chain uses TRBV11-3 and TRBJ2-1, with 12 positions matching TRBD2. The V and J ends lost 5 bases and 6 bases, in that order; junction bases with no gene match: 11. This CDR3 contains 17 residues. Germline V gene data show CDR1 as SGHNT and CDR2 as YENEEA. CDR3 nucleotide sequence: TGTGCCAGCAGCCCAAGGACTAGCGGGAAACGCTTCAATGAGCAGTTCTTC. This codes for CASSPRTSGKRFNEQFF.

The rearrangement links TRBV28 to TRBJ1-1, with 7 bases aligning to TRBD1. Trimming at V came to 7 bases and at J to 5 bases, leaving 4 bases not matched to a gene. CDR3 size: 12 residues. Germline V gives CDR1 MDHEN, CDR2 SYDVKM. The DNA for the CDR3 is TGTGCCAGCACAGGGGGTTGGACTGAAGCTTTCTTT. Translation: CASTGGWTEAFF.

This rearrangement joins TRBV5-4 to TRBJ2-1; 7 nucleotides agree with TRBD2. The CDR3 runs to 16 residues. CDR1 and CDR2 from the germline V gene are SGHNT and YYREEE (reference sequence). The J segment lost 4 bases and the V segment lost 1 base, leaving 8 bases of the junction unmatched. CDR3 sequence (DNA): TGTGCCAGCAGCTTGCCAGGAAGCGGGACTTACAATGAGCAGTTCTTC. It specifies CASSLPGSGTYNEQFF.

The V gene is TRBV14, the J gene TRBJ2-5, with 10 bases that match TRBD2. V lost 0 bases and J lost 5; bases outside the gene matches: 3. The CDR3 runs to 15 residues. Germline V lookup: CDR1 SGHDN, CDR2 FVKESK. The CDR3, as DNA: TGTGCCAGCAGCCAAGATCTAGCGGGGGTTGAGACCCAGTACTTC. It yields the protein CASSQDLAGVETQYF. Combining the CDR3 with reference TRBV14 and TRBJ2-5 gives the whole variable domain EAGVTQFPSHSVIEKGQTVTLRCDPISGHDNLYWYRRVMGKEIKFLLHFVKESKQDESGMPNNRFLAERTGGTYSTLKVQPAELEDSGVYFCASSQDLAGVETQYFGPGTRLLVL.

This chain joins TRBV28 and TRBJ1-4, with D possibly being TRBD1 (6 bases). The CDR3 is made up of 14 amino acids. Trimming took 7 bases from V and 4 from J, leaving 13 bases between them. Germline-derived CDR1 and CDR2 are MDHEN and SYDVKM. CDR3 DNA sequence: TGTGCCAGCAAAGCCGGGACAAGTAATGAAAAACTGTTTTTT. Translated, it gives CASKAGTSNEKLFF.

The chain is built from TRBV5-1 and TRBJ2-7; 9 bases map to TRBD1. V trimming: 4 bases; J trimming: 3 bases; junction bases outside the gene matches: 2. The germline V gene encodes CDR1 SGHRS and CDR2 YFSETQ. This CDR3 has 13 residues. The CDR3 DNA reads as TGCGCCAGCAGCGGGGGACAGGGCTACGAGCAGTACTTC. It codes for CASSGGQGYEQYF.

This clone was observed a handful of times. This rearrangement joins TRBV6-5 to TRBJ1-4, with 7 bases matching TRBD1. Trimming took 6 bases from V and 4 from J; bases not matched to a gene: 5. Germline CDR1 MNHEY, CDR2 SVGAGI. The CDR3 sequence is 14 residues long. The CDR3 DNA sequence: TGTGCCAGCAGCCGACAGGGTGGTAATGAAAAACTGTTTTTT. Translation: CASSRQGGNEKLFF.

The chain employs TRBV27 and TRBJ2-3, with D uncertain. Between the trimmed V and J ends, which lost 3 bases and 0 bases, there was a span of 7 bases. CDR1 is MNHEY and CDR2 is SMNVEV in the germline V gene (reference sequence). CDR3 length: 14 amino acids. The CDR3 protein is CASSLAASTDTQYF. In DNA form, the CDR3 reads TGTGCCAGCAGTTTGGCCGCTAGCACAGATACGCAGTATTTT.

The chain recombines TRBV7-2 with TRBJ2-3, with a weak D call TRBD1 (6 bases). CDR3 length: 16 residues. Trimming stripped 3 bases from V and 6 bases from J, with 19 bases between. Germline CDR1 SGHTA, CDR2 FQGNSA. CDR3 protein: CASSLRRGGMADTQYF. The CDR3 DNA reads as TGTGCCAGCAGCTTGAGGAGAGGGGGTATGGCGGATACGCAGTATTTT.

This rearrangement joins TRBV9 to TRBJ2-6; D may be TRBD2 (7 bases). This CDR3 contains 18 residues. V lost 7 bases to trimming and J lost 0 bases, with 20 bases between them. Germline lookup yields CDR1 SGDLS and CDR2 YYNGEE. The CDR3 spells CASGRMRGLSSGANVLTF. DNA of the CDR3: TGTGCCAGCGGCAGGATGCGGGGGCTGAGCTCTGGGGCCAACGTCCTGACTTTC.

The V call is TRBV2, the J call TRBJ2-2, with 9 nucleotides matching TRBD2. Germline loops: CDR1 SNHLY, CDR2 FYNNEI. Trimming cost V 6 bases and J 3 bases; bases outside gene matches: 5. CDR3 length equals 15 residues. CDR3 in DNA: TGTGCCAGCAGGGCGGCGGGGGGGGACACCGGGGAGCTGTTTTTT. It translates to CASRAAGGDTGELFF.

The chain carries TRBV30 and TRBJ2-1; 8 bases fit TRBD1. Unmatched junction bases numbered 9, after V lost 0 bases and J lost 5 bases. CDR1 GTSNPN and CDR2 SVGIG come from the germline V gene (reference sequence). CDR3 length equals 16 residues. CDR3 sequence: CAWSVRRTGWDNEQFF. The CDR3 nucleotides read TGTGCCTGGAGTGTACGCAGGACAGGGTGGGACAATGAGCAGTTCTTC.

V usage is TRBV15 and J usage is TRBJ2-5, with a weak D call TRBD2 (6 bases). Germline CDR1 LNHNV, CDR2 YYDKDF (reference sequence). The CDR3 has 14 residues. The V and J ends lost 3 bases and 7 bases respectively, with 15 bases between them. The DNA of the CDR3 is TGTGCCACCAGCAGCATGGGACTGGGGGGGACCCAGTACTTC. Protein product: CATSSMGLGGTQYF.

This clone is a singleton in its sample. The genes are TRBV6-2 or TRBV6-3 and TRBJ2-4; D might be TRBD2 (5 bases). The CDR3 consists of 14 residues. Germline V gene data show CDR1 as MNHEY and CDR2 as SVGEGT. Between the trimmed V and J ends, which lost 5 bases and 6 bases, there was a span of 14 bases. The CDR3 sequence: CASSQFEGGNIQYF. The CDR3, as DNA: TGTGCCAGCAGTCAGTTCGAGGGCGGAAACATTCAGTACTTC.

The chain has TRBV4-3 and TRBJ1-1; 11 nucleotides align to TRBD1. The CDR3 has 16 amino acids. Germline CDR1 and CDR2: LGHNA and YSLEER. The V and J ends lost 7 bases and 0 bases, in that order; junction bases with no gene match: 7. The CDR3: CASTLDRGRLNTEAFF. The CDR3 coding sequence is TGCGCCAGCACCTTGGACAGGGGGCGATTGAACACTGAAGCTTTCTTT.

This clone was seen a single time. The V call is TRBV6-2 or TRBV6-3, the J call TRBJ2-1, with D uncertain. Germline-derived CDR1 and CDR2 are MNHEY and SVGEGT. V was trimmed by 5 bases and J by 0 bases, leaving 20 bases between them. The CDR3 is made up of 18 amino acids. CDR3 nucleotides: TGTGCCAGCAGTCCGATCTCCTTACTCCGAAGCTCCTACAATGAGCAGTTCTTC. Its translation: CASSPISLLRSSYNEQFF.